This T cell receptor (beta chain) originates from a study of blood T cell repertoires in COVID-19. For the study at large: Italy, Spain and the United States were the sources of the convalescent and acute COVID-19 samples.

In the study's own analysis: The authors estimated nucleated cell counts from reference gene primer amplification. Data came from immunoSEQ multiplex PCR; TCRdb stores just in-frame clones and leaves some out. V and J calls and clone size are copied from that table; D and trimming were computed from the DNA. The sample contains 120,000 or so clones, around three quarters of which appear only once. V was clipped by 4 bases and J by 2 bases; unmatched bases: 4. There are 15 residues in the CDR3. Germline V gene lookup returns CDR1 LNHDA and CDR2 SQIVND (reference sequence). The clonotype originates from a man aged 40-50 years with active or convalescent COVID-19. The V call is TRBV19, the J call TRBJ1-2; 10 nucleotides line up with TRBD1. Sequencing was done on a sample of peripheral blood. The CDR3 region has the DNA TGTGCCAGTAGTACTGGGACAGGGGTAAACTATGGCTACACCTTC. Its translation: CASSTGTGVNYGYTF.